What follows is one T cell receptor (beta chain) and its context. The record originates from a study of blood T cell repertoires in COVID-19. CDR1 and CDR2 from the germline V gene are SGHNT and YYREEE (reference sequence). The junction had 9 bases not matched to a gene; V was cut back by 6 bases and J by 3 bases. The CDR3 length is 15 residues. The table came from immunoSEQ multiplex PCR; TCRdb's copy has only in-frame clones and leaves some out. The data hold a few hundred thousand clones, with around 84% observed a single time. The TCR originated in a man aged 50-59 years who had recovered from COVID-19. Sequenced input: peripheral blood. V is TRBV5-4 and J is TRBJ2-1, with TRBD1 matching 7 bases. The CDR3 coding sequence is TGTGCCAGCACCCTTCCGGGACAGCTCTACAATGAGCAGTTCTTC. Translated: CASTLPGQLYNEQFF. The variable domain in full, with the rest retrieved from reference TRBV5-4 and TRBJ2-1, is ETGVTQSPTHLIKTRGQQVTLRCSSQSGHNTVSWYQQALGQGPQFIFQYYREEENGRGNFPPRFSGLQFPNYSSELNVNALELDDSALYLCASTLPGQLYNEQFFGPGTRLTVL.